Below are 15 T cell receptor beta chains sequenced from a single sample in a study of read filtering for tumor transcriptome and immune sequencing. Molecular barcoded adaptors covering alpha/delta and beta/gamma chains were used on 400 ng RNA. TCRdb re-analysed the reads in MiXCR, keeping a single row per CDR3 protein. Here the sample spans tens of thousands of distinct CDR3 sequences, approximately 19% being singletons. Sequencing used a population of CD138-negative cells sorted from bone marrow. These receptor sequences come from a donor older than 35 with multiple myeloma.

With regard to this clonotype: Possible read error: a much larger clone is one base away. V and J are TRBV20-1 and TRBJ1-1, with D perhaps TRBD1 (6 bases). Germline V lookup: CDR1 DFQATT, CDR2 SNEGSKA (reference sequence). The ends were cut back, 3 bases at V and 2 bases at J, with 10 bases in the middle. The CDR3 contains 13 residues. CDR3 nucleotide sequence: TGCAGTGCTAGCGCGACAGGAAACACTGAAGCTTTCTTT. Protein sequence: CSASATGNTEAFF.

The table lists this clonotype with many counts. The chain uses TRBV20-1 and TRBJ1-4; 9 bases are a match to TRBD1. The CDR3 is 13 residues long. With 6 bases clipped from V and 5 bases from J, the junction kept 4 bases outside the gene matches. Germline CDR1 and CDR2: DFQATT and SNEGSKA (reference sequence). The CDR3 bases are TGCAGTGCCACCGGGACAGGGAATGAAAAACTGTTTTTT. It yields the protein CSATGTGNEKLFF.

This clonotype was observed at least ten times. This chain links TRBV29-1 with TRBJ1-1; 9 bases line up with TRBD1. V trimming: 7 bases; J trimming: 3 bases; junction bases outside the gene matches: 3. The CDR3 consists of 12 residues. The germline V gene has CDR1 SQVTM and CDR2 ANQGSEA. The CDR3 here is CSARTGDTEAFF. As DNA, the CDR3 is TGCAGCGCAAGGACAGGGGACACTGAAGCTTTCTTT.

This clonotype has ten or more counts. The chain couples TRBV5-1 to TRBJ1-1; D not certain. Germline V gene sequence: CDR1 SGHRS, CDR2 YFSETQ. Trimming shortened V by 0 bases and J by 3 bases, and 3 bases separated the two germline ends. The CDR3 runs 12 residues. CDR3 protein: CASSLGDTEAFF. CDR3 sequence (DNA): TGCGCCAGCAGCTTGGGTGACACTGAAGCTTTCTTT.

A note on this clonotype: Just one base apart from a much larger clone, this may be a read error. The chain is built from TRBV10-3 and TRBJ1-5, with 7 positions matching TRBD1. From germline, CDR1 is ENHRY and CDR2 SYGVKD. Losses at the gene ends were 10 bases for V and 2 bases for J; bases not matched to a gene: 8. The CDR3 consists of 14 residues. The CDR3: CATGTGTGNQPQHF. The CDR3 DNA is TGTGCCACCGGAACCGGGACAGGCAATCAGCCCCAGCATTTT.

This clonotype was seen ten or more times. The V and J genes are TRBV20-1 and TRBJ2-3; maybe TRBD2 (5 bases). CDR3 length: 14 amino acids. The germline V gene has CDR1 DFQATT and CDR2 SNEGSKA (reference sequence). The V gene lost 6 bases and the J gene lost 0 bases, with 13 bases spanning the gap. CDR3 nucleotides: TGCAGTGCCTCGACTGGAGGTAGCACAGATACGCAGTATTTT. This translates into CSASTGGSTDTQYF.

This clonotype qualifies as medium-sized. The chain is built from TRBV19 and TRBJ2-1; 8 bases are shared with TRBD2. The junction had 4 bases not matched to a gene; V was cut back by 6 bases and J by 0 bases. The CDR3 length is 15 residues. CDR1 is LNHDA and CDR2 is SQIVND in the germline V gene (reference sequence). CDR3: CASSASGSSYNEQFF. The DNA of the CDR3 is TGTGCCAGTAGCGCCAGCGGGAGCTCCTACAATGAGCAGTTCTTC.

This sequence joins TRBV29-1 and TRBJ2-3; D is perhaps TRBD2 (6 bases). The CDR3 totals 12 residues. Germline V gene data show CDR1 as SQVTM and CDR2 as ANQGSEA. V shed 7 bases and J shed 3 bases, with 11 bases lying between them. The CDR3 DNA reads TGCAGCGCCGACGGGGGTACAGATACGCAGTATTTT. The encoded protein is CSADGGTDTQYF.

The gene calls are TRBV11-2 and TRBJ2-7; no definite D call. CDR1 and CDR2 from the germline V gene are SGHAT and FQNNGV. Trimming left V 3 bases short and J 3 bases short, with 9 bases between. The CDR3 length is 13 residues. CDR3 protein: CASSFSSHYEQYF. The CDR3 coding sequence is TGTGCCAGCAGCTTTTCCAGCCACTACGAGCAGTACTTC.

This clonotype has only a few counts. The CDR3 loop is CASSPQGALNQPQHF. CDR3 DNA sequence: TGTGCCAGCTCACCCCAGGGGGCACTGAATCAGCCCCAGCATTTT. The rearrangement joins TRBV18 to TRBJ1-5, with 8 bases lining up with TRBD1. CDR1 is KGHSH and CDR2 is LQKENI in the germline V gene. The CDR3 consists of 15 residues. Unmatched junction bases numbered 5, after V lost 3 bases and J lost 4 bases.

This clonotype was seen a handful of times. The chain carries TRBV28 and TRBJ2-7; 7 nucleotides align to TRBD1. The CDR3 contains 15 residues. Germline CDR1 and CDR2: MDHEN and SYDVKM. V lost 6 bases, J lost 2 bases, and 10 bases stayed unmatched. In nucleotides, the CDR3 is TGTGCCAGCAGGCGCCAGGGACAGTCCCCCTACGAGCAGTACTTC. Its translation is CASRRQGQSPYEQYF.

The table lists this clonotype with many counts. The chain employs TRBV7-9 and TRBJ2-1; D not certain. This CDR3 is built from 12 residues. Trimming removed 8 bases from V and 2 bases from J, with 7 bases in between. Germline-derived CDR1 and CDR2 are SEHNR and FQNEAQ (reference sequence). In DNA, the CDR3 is TGTGCCAGCTCAAGAACCTACAATGAGCAGTTCTTC. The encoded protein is CASSRTYNEQFF.

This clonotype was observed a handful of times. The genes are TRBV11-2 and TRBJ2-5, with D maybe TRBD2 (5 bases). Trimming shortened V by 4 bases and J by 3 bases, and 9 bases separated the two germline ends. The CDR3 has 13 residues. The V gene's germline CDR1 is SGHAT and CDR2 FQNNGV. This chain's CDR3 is CASSSGEKETQYF. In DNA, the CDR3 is TGTGCCAGCAGCTCCGGGGAAAAAGAGACCCAGTACTTC. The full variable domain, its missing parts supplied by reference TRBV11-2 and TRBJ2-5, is EAGVAQSPRYKIIEKRQSVAFWCNPISGHATLYWYQQILGQGPKLLIQFQNNGVVDDSQLPKDRFSAERLKGVDSTLKIQPAKLEDSAVYLCASSSGEKETQYFGPGTRLLVL.

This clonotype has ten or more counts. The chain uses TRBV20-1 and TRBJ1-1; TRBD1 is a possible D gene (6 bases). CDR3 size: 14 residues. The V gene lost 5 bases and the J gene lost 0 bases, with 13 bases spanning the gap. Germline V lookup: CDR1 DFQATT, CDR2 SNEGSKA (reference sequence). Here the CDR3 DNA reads TGCAGTGCTGGGGCAGGGGTCATGAACACTGAAGCTTTCTTT. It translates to CSAGAGVMNTEAFF.

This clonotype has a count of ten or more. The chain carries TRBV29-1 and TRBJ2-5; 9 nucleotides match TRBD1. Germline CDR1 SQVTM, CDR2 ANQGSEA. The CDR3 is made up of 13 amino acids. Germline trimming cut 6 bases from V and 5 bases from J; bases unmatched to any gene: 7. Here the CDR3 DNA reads TGCAGCGTACCACAGGGGGCCGGGGAGACCCAGTACTTC. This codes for CSVPQGAGETQYF. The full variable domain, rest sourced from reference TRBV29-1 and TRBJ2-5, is SAVISQKPSRDICQRGTSLTIQCQVDSQVTMMFWYRQQPGQSLTLIATANQGSEATYESGFVIDKFPISRPNLTFSTLTVSNMSPEDSSIYLCSVPQGAGETQYFGPGTRLLVL.